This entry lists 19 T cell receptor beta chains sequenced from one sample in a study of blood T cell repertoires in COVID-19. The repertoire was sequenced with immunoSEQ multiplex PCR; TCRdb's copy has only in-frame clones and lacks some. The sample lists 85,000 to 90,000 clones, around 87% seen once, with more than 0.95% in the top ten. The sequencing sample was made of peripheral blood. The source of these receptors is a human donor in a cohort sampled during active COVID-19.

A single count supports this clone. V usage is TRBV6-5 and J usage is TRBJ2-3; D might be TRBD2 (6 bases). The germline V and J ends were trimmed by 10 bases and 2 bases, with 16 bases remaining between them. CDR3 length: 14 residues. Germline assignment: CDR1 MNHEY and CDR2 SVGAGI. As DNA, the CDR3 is TGTGCCACCCGGAGGGAGCCTACCACAGATACGCAGTATTTT. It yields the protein CATRREPTTDTQYF.

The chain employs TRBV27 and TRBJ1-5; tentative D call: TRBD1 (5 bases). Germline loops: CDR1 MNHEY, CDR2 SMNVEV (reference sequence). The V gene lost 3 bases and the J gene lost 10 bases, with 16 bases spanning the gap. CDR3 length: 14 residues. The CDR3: CASSFGLPGGPQHF. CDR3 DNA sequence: TGTGCCAGCAGTTTCGGGCTTCCGGGGGGACCCCAGCATTTT.

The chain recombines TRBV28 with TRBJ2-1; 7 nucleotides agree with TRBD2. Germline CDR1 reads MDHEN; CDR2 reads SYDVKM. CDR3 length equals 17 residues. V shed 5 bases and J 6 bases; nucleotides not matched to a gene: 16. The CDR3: CASSPQRSGGRPNEQFF. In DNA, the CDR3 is TGTGCCAGCAGTCCCCAGCGGAGTGGCGGGAGACCCAATGAGCAGTTCTTC.

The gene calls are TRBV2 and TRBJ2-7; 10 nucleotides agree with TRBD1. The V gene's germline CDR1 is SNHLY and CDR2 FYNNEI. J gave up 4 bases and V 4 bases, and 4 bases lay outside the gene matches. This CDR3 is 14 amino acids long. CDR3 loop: CASSVDRGKYEQYF. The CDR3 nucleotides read TGTGCCAGCAGTGTGGACAGGGGGAAGTACGAGCAGTACTTC.

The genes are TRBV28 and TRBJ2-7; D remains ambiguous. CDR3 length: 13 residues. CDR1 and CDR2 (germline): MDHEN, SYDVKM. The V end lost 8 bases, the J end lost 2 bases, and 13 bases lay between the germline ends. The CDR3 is CASGSRPTYEQYF. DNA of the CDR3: TGTGCCAGCGGATCGAGGCCTACCTACGAGCAGTACTTC. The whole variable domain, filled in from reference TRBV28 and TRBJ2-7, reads DVKVTQSSRYLVKRTGEKVFLECVQDMDHENMFWYRQDPGLGLRLIYFSYDVKMKEKGDIPEGYSVSREKKERFSLILESASTNQTSMYLCASGSRPTYEQYFGPGTRLTVT.

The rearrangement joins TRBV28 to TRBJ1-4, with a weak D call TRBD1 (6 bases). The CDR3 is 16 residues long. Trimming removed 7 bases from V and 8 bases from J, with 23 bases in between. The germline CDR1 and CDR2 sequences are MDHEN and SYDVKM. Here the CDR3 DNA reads TGTGCCAGCATACCCCCCCCGGGACAAACAAGGGAAAAACTGTTTTTT. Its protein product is CASIPPPGQTREKLFF.

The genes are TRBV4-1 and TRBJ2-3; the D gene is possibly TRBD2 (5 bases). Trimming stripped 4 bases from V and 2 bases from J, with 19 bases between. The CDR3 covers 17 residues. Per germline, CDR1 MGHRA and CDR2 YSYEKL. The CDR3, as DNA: TGCGCCAGCAGCCGCCGAGAGGGAGAAGGTTACACAGATACGCAGTATTTT. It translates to CASSRREGEGYTDTQYF.

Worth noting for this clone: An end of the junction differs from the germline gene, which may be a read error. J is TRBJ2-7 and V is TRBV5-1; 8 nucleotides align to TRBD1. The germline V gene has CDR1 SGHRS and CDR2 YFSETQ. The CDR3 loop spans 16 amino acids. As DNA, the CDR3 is TGCGCCACCAGCCCTTCGGGACAGGAGAGCTCCTACGAGCAGTACTTC. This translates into CATSPSGQESSYEQYF.

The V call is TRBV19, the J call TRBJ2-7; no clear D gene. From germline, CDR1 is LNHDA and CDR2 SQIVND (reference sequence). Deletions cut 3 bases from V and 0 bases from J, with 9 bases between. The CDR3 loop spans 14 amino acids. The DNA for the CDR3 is TGTGCCAGTAGTATCTACGGTAGCTCCTACGAGCAGTACTTC. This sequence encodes CASSIYGSSYEQYF.

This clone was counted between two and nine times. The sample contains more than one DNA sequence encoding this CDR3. The CDR3 bases are TGTGCCAGTAGTTCGGGGGAGGGACTCAATGAGCAGTTCTTC. This encodes CASSSGEGLNEQFF. The V gene is TRBV19, the J gene TRBJ2-1; 7 bases map to TRBD2. CDR3 length: 14 amino acids. V was pared by 5 bases and J by 6 bases, with 7 bases of the junction left unmatched. Looked up from germline, CDR1 is LNHDA and CDR2 is SQIVND (reference sequence).

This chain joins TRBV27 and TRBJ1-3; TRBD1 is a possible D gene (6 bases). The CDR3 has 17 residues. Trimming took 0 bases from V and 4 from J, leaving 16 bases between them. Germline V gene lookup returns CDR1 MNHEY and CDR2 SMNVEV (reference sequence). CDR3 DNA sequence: TGTGCCAGCAGTTTATCCCAACAGGGAGCTACCGGAAACACCATATATTTT. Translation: CASSLSQQGATGNTIYF.

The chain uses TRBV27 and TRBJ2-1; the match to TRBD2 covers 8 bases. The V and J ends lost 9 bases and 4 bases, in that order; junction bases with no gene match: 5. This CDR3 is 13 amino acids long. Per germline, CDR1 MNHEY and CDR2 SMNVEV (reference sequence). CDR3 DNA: TGTGCCAGGCGTCCGGGAGGGTACAATGAGCAGTTCTTC. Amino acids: CARRPGGYNEQFF.

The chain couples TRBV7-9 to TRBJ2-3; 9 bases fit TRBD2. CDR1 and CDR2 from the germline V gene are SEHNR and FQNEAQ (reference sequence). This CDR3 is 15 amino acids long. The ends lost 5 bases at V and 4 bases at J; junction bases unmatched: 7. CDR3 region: CASSPGTSKSDTQYF. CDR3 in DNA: TGTGCCAGCAGCCCAGGGACTAGCAAATCAGATACGCAGTATTTT.

CDR3 region: CATSEAPWLAGTGELFF. The CDR3 region has the DNA TGTGCCACCAGTGAAGCCCCCTGGCTAGCGGGCACCGGGGAGCTGTTTTTT. V gene TRBV24-1 combines with J gene TRBJ2-2, with TRBD2 matching over 8 bases. The CDR3 is 17 residues long. Germline lookup yields CDR1 KGHDR and CDR2 SFDVKD. V lost 4 bases to trimming and J lost 4 bases; unmatched junction nucleotides: 10.

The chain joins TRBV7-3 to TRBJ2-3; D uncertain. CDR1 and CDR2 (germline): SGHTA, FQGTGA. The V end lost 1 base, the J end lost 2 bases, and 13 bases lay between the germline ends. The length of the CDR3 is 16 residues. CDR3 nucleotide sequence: TGTGCCAGCAGCTTAAACAGTGGAAGTAACACAGATACGCAGTATTTT. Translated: CASSLNSGSNTDTQYF.

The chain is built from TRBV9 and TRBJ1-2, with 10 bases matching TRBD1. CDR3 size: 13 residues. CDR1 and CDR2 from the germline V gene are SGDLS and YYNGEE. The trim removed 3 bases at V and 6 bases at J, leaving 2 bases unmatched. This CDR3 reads CASSAGTGDGYTF. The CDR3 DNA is TGTGCCAGCAGCGCGGGGACAGGGGATGGCTACACCTTC.

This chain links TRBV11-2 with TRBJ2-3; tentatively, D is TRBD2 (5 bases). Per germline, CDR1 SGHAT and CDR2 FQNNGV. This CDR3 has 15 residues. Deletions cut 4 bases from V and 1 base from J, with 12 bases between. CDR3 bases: TGTGCCAGCAGCTCTCTATCAGCGGGCACAGATACGCAGTATTTT. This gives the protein CASSSLSAGTDTQYF.

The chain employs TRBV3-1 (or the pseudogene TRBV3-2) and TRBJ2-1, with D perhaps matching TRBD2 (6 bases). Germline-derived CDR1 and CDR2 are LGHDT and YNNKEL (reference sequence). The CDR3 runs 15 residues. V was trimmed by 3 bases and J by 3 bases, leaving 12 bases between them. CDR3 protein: CASSHPAEGYNEQFF. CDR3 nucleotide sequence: TGTGCCAGCAGCCACCCAGCGGAGGGCTACAATGAGCAGTTCTTC.

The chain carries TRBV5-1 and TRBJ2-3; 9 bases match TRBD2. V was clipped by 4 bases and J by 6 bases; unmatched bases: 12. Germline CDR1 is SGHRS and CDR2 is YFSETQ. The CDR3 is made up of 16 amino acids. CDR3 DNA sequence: TGCGCCAGCAGCCCGGAGGCGGGAGGGGGAGGCGATACGCAGTATTTT. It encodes CASSPEAGGGGDTQYF.